One sample yielded the 26 T cell receptor beta chains listed below, sequenced in a study of blood T cell repertoires in COVID-19. Only in-frame clones appear in the TCRdb table, and some are missing; sequencing was by immunoSEQ multiplex PCR. The repertoire holds about 330,000 clones, with around nine tenths as singletons. Input material: PBMCs or T cells enriched from blood (not recorded which). The receptors were gathered from a man aged 25-40 years who had recovered from COVID-19.

The chain employs TRBV4-1 and TRBJ1-2; no clear D. Trimming removed 0 bases at V and 6 bases at J, with 11 bases between. CDR1 is MGHRA and CDR2 is YSYEKL in the germline V gene. CDR3 size: 14 residues. This CDR3 is CASSQDRKADGYTF. DNA for the CDR3: TGCGCCAGCAGCCAAGATCGCAAGGCGGATGGCTACACCTTC.

A remark on this clone: Other DNA sequences in the same sample also yield this CDR3. The V and J genes are TRBV9 and TRBJ1-3, with D perhaps matching TRBD1 (6 bases). This CDR3 is 12 amino acids long. Germline lookup yields CDR1 SGDLS and CDR2 YYNGEE. V shed 5 bases and J shed 4 bases, with 7 bases lying between them. In DNA, the CDR3 is TGTGCCAGCAGGGGGGCGGGAAACACCATATATTTT. This codes for CASRGAGNTIYF.

This chain joins TRBV5-8 and TRBJ2-7; 8 nucleotides agree with TRBD2. CDR3 length equals 16 residues. Germline CDR1 is SGHTS and CDR2 is YDEGEE. Germline trimming cut 3 bases from V and 2 bases from J; bases unmatched to any gene: 10. This chain's CDR3 is CASSSPELAETYEQYF. The CDR3 DNA follows: TGTGCCAGCAGCTCGCCTGAACTAGCGGAGACCTACGAGCAGTACTTC.

The chain recombines TRBV19 with TRBJ2-1; no clear D gene. Germline V gene lookup returns CDR1 LNHDA and CDR2 SQIVND (reference sequence). The V end was cut by 3 bases, the J end by 3 bases, with 6 bases between. This CDR3 is 13 amino acids long. In DNA form, the CDR3 reads TGTGCCAGTAGTATTGTAGACTACAATGAGCAGTTCTTC. Amino acid sequence: CASSIVDYNEQFF.

The sample holds a few counts of this clone. In nucleotides, the CDR3 is TGTGCCAGCAGTGAAGGCCCAGGGGGCGCAAATGGCTACACCTTC. Its protein product is CASSEGPGGANGYTF. The chain is built from TRBV6-1 and TRBJ1-2, with 8 bases lining up with TRBD1. Looked up from germline, CDR1 is MNHNS and CDR2 is SASEGT. J was trimmed by 6 bases and V by 1 base; bases with no gene match: 7. The CDR3 runs 15 residues.

The chain carries TRBV5-4 and TRBJ2-5; possibly TRBD1 for D (5 bases). The V end was cut by 0 bases, the J end by 5 bases, with 14 bases between. This CDR3 has 15 amino acids. CDR1 and CDR2 (germline): SGHNT, YYREEE (reference sequence). CDR3 coding DNA: TGTGCCAGCAGCTTGGCCAAAGGGGCAGGGGAGACCCAGTACTTC. Translated: CASSLAKGAGETQYF.

This chain uses TRBV19 with TRBJ1-2, with D possibly TRBD1 on 5 matching bases. Germline lookup yields CDR1 LNHDA and CDR2 SQIVND (reference sequence). The CDR3 runs to 13 residues. V lost 5 bases and J lost 5, with 12 bases in between. This chain's CDR3 is CASSVTEGYGYTF. CDR3 nucleotides: TGTGCCAGTAGTGTGACAGAAGGGTATGGCTACACCTTC.

The count of this clone is one. The rearrangement uses TRBV2 and TRBJ2-7, with TRBD1 identical over 10 bases. Germline CDR1 is SNHLY and CDR2 is FYNNEI. CDR3 length: 17 residues. V lost 2 bases, J lost 3 bases, and 10 bases stayed unmatched. The CDR3 nucleotides read TGTGCCAGCAGTGAATCCCCGGGACAGGGGTCCCTCTACGAGCAGTACTTC. Its protein product is CASSESPGQGSLYEQYF.

V and J are TRBV7-9 and TRBJ2-2; 11 bases are shared with TRBD1. Germline V lookup: CDR1 SEHNR, CDR2 FQNEAQ (reference sequence). The CDR3 loop spans 16 amino acids. Trimming removed 3 bases from V and 6 bases from J; junction bases left unmatched: 6. CDR3 sequence (DNA): TGTGCCAGCAGCTTCTTAGGGACAGGGGGTGCCGGGGAGCTGTTTTTT. Amino acids: CASSFLGTGGAGELFF.

The rearrangement links TRBV27 to TRBJ1-1; possibly TRBD1 for D (6 bases). V was clipped by 3 bases and J by 0 bases, with 20 bases between them. The CDR3 runs to 18 residues. Per the germline V gene, CDR1 is MNHEY and CDR2 is SMNVEV (reference sequence). The CDR3 sequence is CASSFISRMGAMNTEAFF. CDR3 bases: TGTGCCAGCAGTTTCATCAGCAGGATGGGGGCTATGAACACTGAAGCTTTCTTT.

The sample holds one count of this clone. CDR3 region: CASSRTTGAPPYNEQFF. The CDR3, as DNA: TGTGCCAGCAGCCGAACGACAGGCGCACCTCCCTACAATGAGCAGTTCTTC. V gene TRBV2 combines with J gene TRBJ2-1; tentatively, D is TRBD1 (6 bases). Per germline, CDR1 SNHLY and CDR2 FYNNEI. V was shortened by 6 bases and J by 2 bases, with 20 bases between the two germline ends. CDR3 length: 17 residues.

V usage is TRBV14 and J usage is TRBJ2-7; no definite D call. Germline V gene sequence: CDR1 SGHDN, CDR2 FVKESK. The V gene lost 1 base and the J gene lost 4 bases, with 5 bases spanning the gap. The CDR3 extends over 12 amino acids. The CDR3 here is CASSQAGYEQYF. CDR3 coding DNA: TGTGCCAGCAGCCAAGCAGGTTACGAGCAGTACTTC.

This chain uses TRBV3-1 (or the pseudogene TRBV3-2) with TRBJ2-5; a weak D match, TRBD1 (5 bases). Trimming stripped 0 bases from V and 0 bases from J, with 8 bases between. The length of the CDR3 is 15 residues. Germline CDR1 and CDR2: LGHDT and YNNKEL (reference sequence). This CDR3 is CASSQEPRDQETQYF. CDR3 DNA sequence: TGTGCCAGCAGCCAAGAACCCAGGGACCAAGAGACCCAGTACTTC.

The chain carries TRBV11-2 and TRBJ2-7; D call uncertain. The CDR3 has 14 residues. CDR1 SGHAT and CDR2 FQNNGV come from the germline V gene. The ends were cut back, 0 bases at V and 2 bases at J, with 8 bases in the middle. The CDR3 bases are TGTGCCAGCAGCTTAGACCCCAGAACCTACGAGCAGTACTTC. Amino acids: CASSLDPRTYEQYF.

The rearrangement links TRBV3-1 (or the pseudogene TRBV3-2) to TRBJ2-7; 8 positions agree with TRBD1. CDR3 length: 15 amino acids. With V trimmed by 4 bases and J by 7 bases, 12 bases remained unmatched. Looked up from germline, CDR1 is LGHDT and CDR2 is YNNKEL (reference sequence). CDR3 DNA: TGTGCCAGCAGCCGGAGGGCAGGGGGCGTGGAAGAGCAGTACTTC. This encodes CASSRRAGGVEEQYF.

This clone was counted between two and nine times. The gene calls are TRBV5-8 and TRBJ1-6; D perhaps matches TRBD1 (6 bases). Trimming took off 1 base at V and 7 bases at J, with 6 bases between the two ends. This CDR3 is built from 13 residues. Germline V lookup: CDR1 SGHTS, CDR2 YDEGEE. The CDR3 coding sequence is TGTGCCAGCAGCTTGAGGGGGAATTCACCCCTCCACTTT. Its translation: CASSLRGNSPLHF. Drawing the rest from reference TRBV5-8 and TRBJ1-6, the complete variable domain is EAGVTQSPTHLIKTRGQQATLRCSPISGHTSVYWYQQALGLGLQFLLWYDEGEERNRGNFPPRFSGRQFPNYSSELNVNALELEDSALYLCASSLRGNSPLHFGNGTRLTVT.

V usage is TRBV5-1 and J usage is TRBJ1-1; 7 bases fit TRBD1. The V and J ends lost 2 bases and 1 base, in that order; junction bases with no gene match: 8. The CDR3 covers 16 residues. CDR1 is SGHRS and CDR2 is YFSETQ in the germline V gene. CDR3: CASSLKPGQTNTEAFF. CDR3 in DNA: TGCGCCAGCAGCTTAAAACCGGGACAGACGAACACTGAAGCTTTCTTT.

This rearrangement joins TRBV6-6 to TRBJ1-5, with a possible D match to TRBD1 (5 bases). Germline V gene sequence: CDR1 MNHNY, CDR2 SVGAGI (reference sequence). V lost 2 bases and J lost 3, with 14 bases in between. There are 16 residues in the CDR3. The CDR3 loop is CASSYGGSRNNQPQHF. The CDR3 bases are TGTGCCAGCAGTTACGGGGGGAGCCGCAACAATCAGCCCCAGCATTTT.

This clone was recorded once. The chain is built from TRBV6-5 and TRBJ1-2; 9 bases are shared with TRBD1. V shed 4 bases, J shed 0 bases, and the junction held 3 bases outside the gene matches. From germline, CDR1 is MNHEY and CDR2 SVGAGI. The CDR3 sequence is 15 residues long. The CDR3 reads CASSSRQGANYGYTF. CDR3 nucleotides: TGTGCCAGCAGTTCTCGACAGGGGGCTAACTATGGCTACACCTTC.

Remarks on this clone: This sample also contains other DNA sequences that code for the same CDR3. The chain joins TRBV12-3 or TRBV12-4 to TRBJ2-3; the D gene is possibly TRBD2 (6 bases). The V and J ends lost 3 bases and 3 bases respectively, with 7 bases between them. The CDR3 totals 13 residues. This CDR3 reads CASSFGGTDTQYF. CDR3 in DNA: TGTGCCAGCAGTTTCGGGGGAACAGATACGCAGTATTTT.

The chain is built from TRBV28 and TRBJ2-1, with D maybe TRBD2 (6 bases). The V gene lost 6 bases and the J gene lost 3 bases, with 21 bases spanning the gap. CDR1 MDHEN and CDR2 SYDVKM come from the germline V gene. The CDR3 runs to 17 residues. The DNA of the CDR3 is TGTGCCAGCAGCACTATTCTCCGCGGGGCACACTACAATGAGCAGTTCTTC. Translation: CASSTILRGAHYNEQFF.

The chain uses TRBV27 and TRBJ2-7; D unclear. V gave up 2 bases and J gave up 2 bases, with 7 bases separating them. The CDR3 consists of 13 residues. CDR1 is MNHEY, CDR2 SMNVEV, per germline (reference sequence). In DNA, the CDR3 is TGTGCCAGCAGTTTAAGTCCGGCCTACGAGCAGTACTTC. Its protein is CASSLSPAYEQYF.

This clone has only one observation. This sequence joins TRBV7-9 and TRBJ1-4, with a weak D call TRBD1 (6 bases). The V and J ends lost 1 base and 8 bases respectively, with 17 bases between them. The CDR3 has 16 residues. In germline, CDR1 is SEHNR, CDR2 FQNEAQ (reference sequence). The CDR3 DNA follows: TGTGCCAGCAGCTTAGACAGGGCCTCTTCAAACGAAAAACTGTTTTTT. Its protein is CASSLDRASSNEKLFF.

In DNA form, the CDR3 reads TGTGCCAGCAGCCCGCAGAACAGGGAAGGGAGATCACCCCTCCACTTT. Translation: CASSPQNREGRSPLHF. This chain connects TRBV11-2 to TRBJ1-6; maybe TRBD1 (6 bases). CDR3 length equals 16 residues. Germline CDR1 is SGHAT and CDR2 is FQNNGV. V was shortened by 5 bases and J by 10 bases, with 21 bases between the two germline ends.

The chain recombines TRBV2 with TRBJ2-2; D unclear. This CDR3 region has 15 residues. V lost 7 bases to trimming and J lost 4 bases, with 16 bases between them. The germline gives CDR1 SNHLY, CDR2 FYNNEI. The DNA for the CDR3 is TGTGCCAGCACGGGTCTGGGTCTTTTCACCGGGGAGCTGTTTTTT. Its protein product is CASTGLGLFTGELFF.

This sequence joins TRBV10-1 and TRBJ2-3, with 9 bases fitting TRBD2. This CDR3 has 16 residues. Per germline, CDR1 WNHNN and CDR2 SYGVQD (reference sequence). V lost 3 bases to trimming and J lost 2 bases; unmatched junction nucleotides: 6. This CDR3 is CASSDGSGGPTDTQYF. CDR3 in DNA: TGCGCCAGCAGTGATGGTAGCGGGGGCCCCACAGATACGCAGTATTTT.